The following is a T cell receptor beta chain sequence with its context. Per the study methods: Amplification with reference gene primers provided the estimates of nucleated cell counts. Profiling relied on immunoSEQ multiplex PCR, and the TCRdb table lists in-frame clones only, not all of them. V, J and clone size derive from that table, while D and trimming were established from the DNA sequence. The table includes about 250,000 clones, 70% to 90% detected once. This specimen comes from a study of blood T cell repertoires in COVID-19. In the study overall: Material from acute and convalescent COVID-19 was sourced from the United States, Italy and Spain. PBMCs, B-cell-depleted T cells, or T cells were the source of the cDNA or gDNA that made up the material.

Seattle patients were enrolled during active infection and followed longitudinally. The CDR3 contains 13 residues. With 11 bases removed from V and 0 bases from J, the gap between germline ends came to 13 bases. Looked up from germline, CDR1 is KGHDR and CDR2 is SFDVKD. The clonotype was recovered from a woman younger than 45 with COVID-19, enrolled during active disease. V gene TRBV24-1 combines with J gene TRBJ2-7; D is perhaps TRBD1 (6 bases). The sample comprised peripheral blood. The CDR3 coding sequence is TGTGCCAGGGACCGGGACACCTCCTACGAGCAGTACGTC. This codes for CARDRDTSYEQYV.